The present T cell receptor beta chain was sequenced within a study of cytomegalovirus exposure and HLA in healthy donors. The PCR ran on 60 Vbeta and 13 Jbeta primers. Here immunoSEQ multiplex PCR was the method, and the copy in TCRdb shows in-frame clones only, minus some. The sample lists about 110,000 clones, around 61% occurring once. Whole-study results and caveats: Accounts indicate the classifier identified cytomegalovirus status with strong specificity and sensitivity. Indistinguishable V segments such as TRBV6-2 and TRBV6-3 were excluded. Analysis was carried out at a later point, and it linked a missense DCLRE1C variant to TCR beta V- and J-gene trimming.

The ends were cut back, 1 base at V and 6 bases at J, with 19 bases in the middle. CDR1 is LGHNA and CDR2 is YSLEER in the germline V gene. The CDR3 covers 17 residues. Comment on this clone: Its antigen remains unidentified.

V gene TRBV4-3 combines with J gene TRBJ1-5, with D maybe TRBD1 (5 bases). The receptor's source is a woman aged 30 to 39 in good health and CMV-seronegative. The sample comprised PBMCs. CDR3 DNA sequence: TGCGCCAGCAGCCAAGTTTGGGGTGGGGGGGATCGTCAGCCCCAGCATTTT. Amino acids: CASSQVWGGGDRQPQHF.